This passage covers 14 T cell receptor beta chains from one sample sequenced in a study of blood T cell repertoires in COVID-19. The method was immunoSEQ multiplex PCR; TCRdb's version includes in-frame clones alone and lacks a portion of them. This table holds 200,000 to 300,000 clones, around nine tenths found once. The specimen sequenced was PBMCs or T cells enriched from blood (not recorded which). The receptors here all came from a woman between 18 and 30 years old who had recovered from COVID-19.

CDR3 amino acids: CASSVGSGISPQHF. The CDR3 DNA sequence: TGTGCCAGCTCCGTGGGGTCGGGAATCAGCCCCCAGCATTTT. The chain is built from TRBV25-1 and TRBJ1-5; D gene uncertain. The germline V and J ends were trimmed by 8 bases and 10 bases, with 21 bases remaining between them. The germline V gene encodes CDR1 MGHDK and CDR2 SYGVNS. The CDR3 is made up of 14 amino acids.

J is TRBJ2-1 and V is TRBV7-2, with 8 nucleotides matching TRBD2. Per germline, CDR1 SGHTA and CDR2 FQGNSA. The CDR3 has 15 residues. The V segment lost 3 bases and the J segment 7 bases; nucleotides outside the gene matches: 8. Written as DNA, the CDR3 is TGTGCCAGCAGCTTTGGGACGGGGGGGCAAAATGAGCAGTTCTTC. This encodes CASSFGTGGQNEQFF.

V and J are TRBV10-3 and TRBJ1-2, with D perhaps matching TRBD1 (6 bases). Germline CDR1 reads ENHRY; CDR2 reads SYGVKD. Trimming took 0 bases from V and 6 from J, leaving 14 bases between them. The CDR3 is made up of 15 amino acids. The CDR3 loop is CAISESGEGVNGYTF. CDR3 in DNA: TGTGCCATCAGTGAGTCGGGAGAGGGGGTAAATGGCTACACCTTC.

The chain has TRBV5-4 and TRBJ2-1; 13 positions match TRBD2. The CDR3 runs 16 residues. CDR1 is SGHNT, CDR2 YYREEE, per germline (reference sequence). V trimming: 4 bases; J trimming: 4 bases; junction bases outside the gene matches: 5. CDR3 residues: CASSGRTSGGYNEQFF. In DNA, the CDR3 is TGTGCCAGCAGCGGAAGGACTAGCGGGGGTTACAATGAGCAGTTCTTC.

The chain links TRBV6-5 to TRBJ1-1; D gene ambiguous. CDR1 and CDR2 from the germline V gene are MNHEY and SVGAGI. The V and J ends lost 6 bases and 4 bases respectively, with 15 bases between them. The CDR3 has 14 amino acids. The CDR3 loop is CASRTREGSTEAFF. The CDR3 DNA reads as TGTGCCAGCAGAACTAGGGAAGGTAGCACTGAAGCTTTCTTT.

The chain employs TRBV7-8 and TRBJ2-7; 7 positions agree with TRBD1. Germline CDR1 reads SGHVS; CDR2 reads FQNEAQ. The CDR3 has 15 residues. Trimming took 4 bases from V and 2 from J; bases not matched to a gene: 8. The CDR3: CASSYAGGQAYEQYF. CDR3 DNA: TGTGCCAGCAGCTACGCGGGCGGACAGGCCTACGAGCAGTACTTC.

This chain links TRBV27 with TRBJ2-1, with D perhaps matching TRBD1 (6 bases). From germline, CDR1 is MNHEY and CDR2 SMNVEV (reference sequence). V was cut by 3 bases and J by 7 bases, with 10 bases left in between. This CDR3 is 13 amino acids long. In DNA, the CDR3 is TGTGCCAGCAGTTTTTCAGGGGAAAATGAGCAGTTCTTC. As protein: CASSFSGENEQFF.

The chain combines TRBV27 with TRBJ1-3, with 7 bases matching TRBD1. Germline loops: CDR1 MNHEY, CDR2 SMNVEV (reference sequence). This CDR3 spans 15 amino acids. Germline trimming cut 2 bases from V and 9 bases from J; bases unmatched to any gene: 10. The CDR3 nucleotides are TGTGCCAGCAGTTTAAATGGCAGTCCAGGGGGCACCATATATTTT. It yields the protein CASSLNGSPGGTIYF.

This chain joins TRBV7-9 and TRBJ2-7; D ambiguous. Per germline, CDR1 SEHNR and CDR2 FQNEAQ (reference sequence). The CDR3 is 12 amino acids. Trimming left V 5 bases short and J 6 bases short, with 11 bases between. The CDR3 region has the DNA TGTGCCAGCAGCCTTCTAGGCGCCGAGCAGTACTTC. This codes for CASSLLGAEQYF.

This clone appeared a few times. The CDR3 here is CASSSLMGAGEQFF. Written as DNA, the CDR3 is TGTGCCAGCAGCTCGTTGATGGGGGCGGGTGAGCAGTTCTTC. The chain joins TRBV5-4 to TRBJ2-1, with D possibly TRBD1 on 6 matching bases. V was shortened by 3 bases and J by 9 bases, with 16 bases between the two germline ends. The CDR3 is 14 residues long. The germline gives CDR1 SGHNT, CDR2 YYREEE (reference sequence).

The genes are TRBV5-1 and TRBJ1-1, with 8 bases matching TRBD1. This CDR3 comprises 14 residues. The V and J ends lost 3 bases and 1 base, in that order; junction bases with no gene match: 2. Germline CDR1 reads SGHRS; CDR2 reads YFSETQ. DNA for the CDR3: TGCGCCAGCAGCTCGGGGACAGGGAACACTGAAGCTTTCTTT. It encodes CASSSGTGNTEAFF.

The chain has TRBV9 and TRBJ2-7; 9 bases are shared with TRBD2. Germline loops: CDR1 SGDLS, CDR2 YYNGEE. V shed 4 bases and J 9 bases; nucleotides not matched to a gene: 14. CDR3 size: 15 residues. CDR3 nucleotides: TGTGCCAGCAGCACTCGGACCGGACTAGCGAGTGTGCAGTACTTC. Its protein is CASSTRTGLASVQYF.

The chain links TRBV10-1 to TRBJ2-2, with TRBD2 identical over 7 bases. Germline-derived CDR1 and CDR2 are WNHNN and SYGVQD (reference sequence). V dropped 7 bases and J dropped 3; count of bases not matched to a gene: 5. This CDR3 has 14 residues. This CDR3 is CASTASGDTGELFF. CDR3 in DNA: TGCGCCAGCACGGCCAGCGGGGACACCGGGGAGCTGTTTTTT.

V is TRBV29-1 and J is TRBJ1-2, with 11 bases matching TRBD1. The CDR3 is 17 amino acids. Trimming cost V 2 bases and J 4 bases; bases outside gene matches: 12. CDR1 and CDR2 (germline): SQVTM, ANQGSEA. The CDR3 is CSVEFGTDRGLGYGYTF. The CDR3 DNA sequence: TGCAGCGTTGAATTCGGGACGGACAGGGGGCTGGGCTATGGCTACACCTTC.